The sequence of this T cell receptor beta chain was determined in a study of blood T cell repertoires in COVID-19. Study background: Material from acute and convalescent COVID-19 was sourced from the United States, Italy and Spain.

Assay: immunoSEQ multiplex PCR; the TCRdb copy retains only in-frame clones and omits some. The sample includes around 300,000 clones, more than 80% of them seen just once. In its sample, this clone was seen once. CDR3 length: 14 amino acids. Per germline, CDR1 KGHDR and CDR2 SFDVKD. V lost 7 bases, J lost 6 bases, and 10 bases stayed unmatched. The sequencing sample was made of PBMCs or T cells enriched from blood (not recorded which). This chain joins TRBV24-1 and TRBJ2-7; 8 nucleotides line up with TRBD1. This TCR derives from a woman between 18 and 30 years old who had recovered from COVID-19. The CDR3 is CATSGTGVSPEQYF. In DNA, the CDR3 is TGTGCCACCAGCGGGACAGGAGTGTCCCCCGAGCAGTACTTC.